This T cell receptor (beta chain) was captured by sequencing in a study of blood T cells in healthy people across ages. Staff drew about 10 milliliters of peripheral blood from each donor. Germline V gene sequence: CDR1 LGHNA, CDR2 YSLEER. The CDR3 is made up of 16 amino acids. V shed 0 bases and J shed 4 bases, with 15 bases lying between them. Together with a sample-barcoded 5' primer, a J-beta primer mix was included in a second PCR lasting roughly 6 to 12 cycles. In TCRdb, the 5' RACE reads were re-called with MiXCR into one record per CDR3 protein. The repertoire consists of 780,000 or so distinct CDR3 sequences, with roughly 25% occurring once and the leading ten covering 3.7%. Separately, the same data were catalogued under a study of T cells of mothers and their children. That paper notes: Persisting microchimeric T cell clones went undetected.

The TCR sequence derives from a boy aged 10-17 years in good health. The sample comprised blood. This chain joins TRBV4-3 and TRBJ1-2; D call uncertain. The CDR3 is CASSQDTGESGYGYTF. As DNA, the CDR3 is TGCGCCAGCAGCCAAGATACGGGCGAATCGGGCTATGGCTACACCTTC.